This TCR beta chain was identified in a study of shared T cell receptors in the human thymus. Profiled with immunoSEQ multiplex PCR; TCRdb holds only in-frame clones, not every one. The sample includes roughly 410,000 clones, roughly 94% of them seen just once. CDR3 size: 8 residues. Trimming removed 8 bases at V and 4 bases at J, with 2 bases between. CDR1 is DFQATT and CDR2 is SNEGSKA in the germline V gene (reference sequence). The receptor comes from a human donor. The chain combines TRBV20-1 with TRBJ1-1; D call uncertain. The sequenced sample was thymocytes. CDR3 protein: CSCTEAFF. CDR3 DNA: TGCAGTTGCACTGAAGCTTTCTTT.